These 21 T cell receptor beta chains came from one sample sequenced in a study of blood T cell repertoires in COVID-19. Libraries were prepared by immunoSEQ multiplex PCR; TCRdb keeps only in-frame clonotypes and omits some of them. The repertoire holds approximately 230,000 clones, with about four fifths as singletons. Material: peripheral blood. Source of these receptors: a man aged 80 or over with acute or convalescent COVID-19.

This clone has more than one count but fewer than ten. CDR3 sequence (DNA): TGTGCCAGCAGTGTCCCGGGACAGGGAAGGCCTGGAAACACCATATATTTT. Protein sequence: CASSVPGQGRPGNTIYF. This chain joins TRBV11-3 and TRBJ1-3; 9 nucleotides align to TRBD1. Trimming took 6 bases from V and 2 from J; bases not matched to a gene: 11. CDR3 length: 17 amino acids. Germline assignment: CDR1 SGHNT and CDR2 YENEEA.

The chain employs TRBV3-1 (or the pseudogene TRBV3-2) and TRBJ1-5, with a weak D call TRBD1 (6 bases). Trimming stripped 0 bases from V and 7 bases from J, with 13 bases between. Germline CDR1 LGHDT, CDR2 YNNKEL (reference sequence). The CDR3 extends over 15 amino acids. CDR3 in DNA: TGTGCCAGCAGCCAAGATCTAGCCAGGGGCCAGCCCCAGCATTTT. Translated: CASSQDLARGQPQHF.

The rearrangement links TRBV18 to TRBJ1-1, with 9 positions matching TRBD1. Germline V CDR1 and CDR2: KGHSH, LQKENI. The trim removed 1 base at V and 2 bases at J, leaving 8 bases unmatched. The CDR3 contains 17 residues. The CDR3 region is CASSPQGQGPTNTEAFF. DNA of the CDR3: TGTGCCAGCTCACCACAGGGACAGGGCCCGACTAACACTGAAGCTTTCTTT.

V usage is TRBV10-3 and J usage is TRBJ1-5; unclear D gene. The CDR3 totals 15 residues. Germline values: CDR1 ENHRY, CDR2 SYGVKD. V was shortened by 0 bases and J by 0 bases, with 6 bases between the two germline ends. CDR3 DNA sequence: TGTGCCATCAGTGAGTCGTCGGGTAGCAATCAGCCCCAGCATTTT. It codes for CAISESSGSNQPQHF.

CDR3 region: CSVMAAQETQYF. CDR3 sequence (DNA): TGCAGCGTGATGGCGGCTCAAGAGACCCAGTACTTC. The V gene is TRBV29-1, the J gene TRBJ2-5, with D unresolved. The CDR3 spans 12 residues. Germline V gene lookup returns CDR1 SQVTM and CDR2 ANQGSEA. V dropped 6 bases and J dropped 2 bases, with 10 bases sitting between them.

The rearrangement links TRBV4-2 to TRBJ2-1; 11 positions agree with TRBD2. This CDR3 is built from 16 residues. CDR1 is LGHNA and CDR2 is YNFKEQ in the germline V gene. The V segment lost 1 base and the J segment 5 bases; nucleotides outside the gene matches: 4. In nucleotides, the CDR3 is TGTGCCAGCAGCCAAGGACTAGCGGGGTCTAACAATGAGCAGTTCTTC. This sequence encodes CASSQGLAGSNNEQFF.

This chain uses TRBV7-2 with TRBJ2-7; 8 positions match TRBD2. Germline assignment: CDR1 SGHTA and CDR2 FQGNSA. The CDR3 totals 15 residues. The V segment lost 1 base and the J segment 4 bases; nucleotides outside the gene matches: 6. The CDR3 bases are TGTGCCAGCAGCTTAGGTTCACCGGGAGGGTACGAGCAGTACTTC. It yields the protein CASSLGSPGGYEQYF. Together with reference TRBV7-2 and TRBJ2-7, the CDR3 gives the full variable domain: GAGVSQSPSNKVTEKGKDVELRCDPISGHTALYWYRQSLGQGLEFLIYFQGNSAPDKSGLPSDRFSAERTGGSVSTLTIQRTQQEDSAVYLCASSLGSPGGYEQYFGPGTRLTVT.

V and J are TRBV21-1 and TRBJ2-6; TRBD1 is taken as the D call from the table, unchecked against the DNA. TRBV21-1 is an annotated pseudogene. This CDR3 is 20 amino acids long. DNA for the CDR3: TGTGCCAGCAGCCCCCGCCGTGGGGGACAGGGTTCATCTGGGGCCAACGTCCTGACTTTC. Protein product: CASSPRRGGQGSSGANVLTF.

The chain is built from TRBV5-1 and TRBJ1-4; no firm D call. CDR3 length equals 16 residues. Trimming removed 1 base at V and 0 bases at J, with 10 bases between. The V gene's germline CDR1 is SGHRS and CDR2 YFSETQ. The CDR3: CASSLSEIATNEKLFF. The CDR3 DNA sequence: TGCGCCAGCAGCTTGAGCGAGATCGCAACTAATGAAAAACTGTTTTTT.

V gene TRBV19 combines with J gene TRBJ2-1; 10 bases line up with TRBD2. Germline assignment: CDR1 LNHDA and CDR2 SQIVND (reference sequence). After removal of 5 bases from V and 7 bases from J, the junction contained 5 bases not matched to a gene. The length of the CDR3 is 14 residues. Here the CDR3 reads CASSRLAGMNEQFF. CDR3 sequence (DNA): TGTGCCAGTAGTCGACTAGCGGGCATGAATGAGCAGTTCTTC.

The CDR3: CASSLAHRYEQYF. The DNA for the CDR3 is TGTGCCAGCAGCTTGGCCCACAGATACGAGCAGTACTTC. This chain uses TRBV5-4 with TRBJ2-7; D uncertain. This CDR3 region has 13 residues. Germline assignment: CDR1 SGHNT and CDR2 YYREEE (reference sequence). V was pared by 0 bases and J by 4 bases, with 8 bases between.

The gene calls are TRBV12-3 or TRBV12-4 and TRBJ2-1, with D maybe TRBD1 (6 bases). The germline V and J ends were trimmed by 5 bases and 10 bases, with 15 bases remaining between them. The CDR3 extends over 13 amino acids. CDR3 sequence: CASSTDTGNEQFF. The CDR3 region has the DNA TGTGCCAGCAGTACAGACACAGGGAACGAGCAGTTCTTC.

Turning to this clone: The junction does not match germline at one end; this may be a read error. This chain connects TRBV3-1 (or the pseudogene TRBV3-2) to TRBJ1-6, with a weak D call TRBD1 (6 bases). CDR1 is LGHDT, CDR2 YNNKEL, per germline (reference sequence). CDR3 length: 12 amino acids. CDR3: CASSQSGGPLVF. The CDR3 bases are TGTGCCAGCAGCCAGTCCGGGGGGCCCCTGGTCTTT.

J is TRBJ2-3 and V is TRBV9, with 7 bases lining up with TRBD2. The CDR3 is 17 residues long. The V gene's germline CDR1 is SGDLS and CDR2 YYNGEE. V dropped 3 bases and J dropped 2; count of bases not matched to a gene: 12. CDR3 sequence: CASSAGGTTTLTDTQYF. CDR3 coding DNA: TGTGCCAGCAGCGCCGGCGGGACTACTACGCTCACAGATACGCAGTATTTT.

The CDR3 here is CASSLGATNEKLFF. CDR3 DNA sequence: TGTGCCAGCAGTCTTGGAGCTACTAATGAAAAACTGTTTTTT. This rearrangement joins TRBV28 to TRBJ1-4; D is ambiguous. This CDR3 has 14 amino acids. Germline CDR1 reads MDHEN; CDR2 reads SYDVKM. V lost 5 bases and J lost 2, with 9 bases in between.

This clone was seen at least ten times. The CDR3 coding sequence is TGTGCCAGCAGTGATACCCCGACAGGGCTAAGGAAAAAACTGTTTTTT. The encoded protein is CASSDTPTGLRKKLFF. The V gene is TRBV2, the J gene TRBJ1-4; TRBD1 matches 7 bases. The length of the CDR3 is 16 residues. J lost 9 bases, V lost 3 bases, and 13 bases had no gene match. Germline CDR1 SNHLY, CDR2 FYNNEI.

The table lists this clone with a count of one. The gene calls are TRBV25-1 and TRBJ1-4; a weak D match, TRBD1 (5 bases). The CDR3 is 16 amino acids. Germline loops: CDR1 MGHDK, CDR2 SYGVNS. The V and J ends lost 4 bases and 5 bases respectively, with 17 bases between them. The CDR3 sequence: CASSAPRGSRNEKLFF. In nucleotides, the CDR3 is TGTGCCAGCAGTGCCCCAAGGGGCAGTCGGAATGAAAAACTGTTTTTT. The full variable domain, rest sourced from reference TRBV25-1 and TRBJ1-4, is EADIYQTPRYLVIGTGKKITLECSQTMGHDKMYWYQQDPGMELHLIHYSYGVNSTEKGDLSSESTVSRIRTEHFPLTLESARPSHTSQYLCASSAPRGSRNEKLFFGSGTQLSVL.

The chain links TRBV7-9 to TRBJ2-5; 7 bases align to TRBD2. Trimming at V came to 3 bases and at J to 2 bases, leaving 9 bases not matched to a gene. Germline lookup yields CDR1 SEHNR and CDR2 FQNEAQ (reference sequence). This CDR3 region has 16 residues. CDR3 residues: CASSFRAGALQETQYF. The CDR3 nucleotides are TGTGCCAGCAGCTTTCGGGCGGGAGCGCTACAAGAGACCCAGTACTTC.

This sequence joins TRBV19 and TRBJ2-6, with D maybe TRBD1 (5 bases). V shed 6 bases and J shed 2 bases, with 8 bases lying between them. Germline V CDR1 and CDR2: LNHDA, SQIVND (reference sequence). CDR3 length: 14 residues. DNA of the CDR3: TGTGCCAGTAGGGACACTGCTGGGGCCAACGTCCTGACTTTC. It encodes CASRDTAGANVLTF.

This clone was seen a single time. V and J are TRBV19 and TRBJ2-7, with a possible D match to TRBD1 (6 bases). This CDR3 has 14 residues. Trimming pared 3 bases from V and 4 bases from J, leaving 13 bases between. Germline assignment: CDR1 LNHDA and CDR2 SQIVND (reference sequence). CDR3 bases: TGTGCCAGTAGTATTGCACAGGGAGTGTACGAGCAGTACTTC. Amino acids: CASSIAQGVYEQYF.

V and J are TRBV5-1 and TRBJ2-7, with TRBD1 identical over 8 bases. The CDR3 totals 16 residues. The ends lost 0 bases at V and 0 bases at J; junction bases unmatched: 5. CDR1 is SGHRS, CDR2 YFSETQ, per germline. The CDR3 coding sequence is TGCGCCAGCAGCTTGGAGACAGGGGACCCCTCCTACGAGCAGTACTTC. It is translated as CASSLETGDPSYEQYF.